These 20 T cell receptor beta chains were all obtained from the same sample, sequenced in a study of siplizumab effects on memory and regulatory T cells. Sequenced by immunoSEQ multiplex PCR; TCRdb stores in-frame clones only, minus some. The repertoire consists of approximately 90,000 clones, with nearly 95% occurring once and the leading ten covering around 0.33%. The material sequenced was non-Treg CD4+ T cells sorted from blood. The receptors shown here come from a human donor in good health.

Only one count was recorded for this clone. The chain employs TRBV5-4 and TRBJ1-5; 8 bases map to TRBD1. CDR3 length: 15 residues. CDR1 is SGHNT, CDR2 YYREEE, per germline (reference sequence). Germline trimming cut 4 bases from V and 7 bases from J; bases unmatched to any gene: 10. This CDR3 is CASSIQGVMGQPQHF. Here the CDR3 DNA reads TGTGCCAGCAGCATACAGGGGGTCATGGGACAGCCCCAGCATTTT.

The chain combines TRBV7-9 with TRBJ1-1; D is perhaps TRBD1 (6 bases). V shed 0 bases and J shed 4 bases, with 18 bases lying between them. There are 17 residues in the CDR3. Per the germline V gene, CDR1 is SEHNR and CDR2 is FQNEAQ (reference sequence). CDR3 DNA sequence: TGTGCCAGCAGCTTAGCGCCCACGGGGGGCTGGATCACTGAAGCTTTCTTT. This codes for CASSLAPTGGWITEAFF.

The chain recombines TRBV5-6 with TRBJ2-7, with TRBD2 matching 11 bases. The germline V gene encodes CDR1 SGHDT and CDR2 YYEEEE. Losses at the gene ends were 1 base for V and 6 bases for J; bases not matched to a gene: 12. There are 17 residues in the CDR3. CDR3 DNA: TGTGCCAGCAGCTTGTTAGCGGGAGGGCCTAAGCCGGCCGAGCAGTACTTC. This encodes CASSLLAGGPKPAEQYF.

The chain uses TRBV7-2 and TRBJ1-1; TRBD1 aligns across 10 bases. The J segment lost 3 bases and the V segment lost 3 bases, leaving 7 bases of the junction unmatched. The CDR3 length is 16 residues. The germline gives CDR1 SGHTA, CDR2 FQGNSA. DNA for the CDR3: TGTGCCAGCAGCTTTGGGAGACAGGGGGCACACACTGAAGCTTTCTTT. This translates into CASSFGRQGAHTEAFF.

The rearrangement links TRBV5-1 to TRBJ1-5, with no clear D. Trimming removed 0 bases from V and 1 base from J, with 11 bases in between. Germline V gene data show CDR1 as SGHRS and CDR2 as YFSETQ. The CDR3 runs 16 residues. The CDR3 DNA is TGCGCCAGCAGCTTGGAGGGTGGCGGCAGCAATCAGCCCCAGCATTTT. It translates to CASSLEGGGSNQPQHF.

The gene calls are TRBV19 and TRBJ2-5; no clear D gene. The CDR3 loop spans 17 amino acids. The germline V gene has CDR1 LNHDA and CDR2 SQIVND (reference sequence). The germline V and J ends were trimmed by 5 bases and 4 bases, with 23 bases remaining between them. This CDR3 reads CASSPTGPTIIGETQYF. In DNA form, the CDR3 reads TGTGCCAGTAGTCCCACCGGTCCTACTATCATTGGAGAGACCCAGTACTTC.

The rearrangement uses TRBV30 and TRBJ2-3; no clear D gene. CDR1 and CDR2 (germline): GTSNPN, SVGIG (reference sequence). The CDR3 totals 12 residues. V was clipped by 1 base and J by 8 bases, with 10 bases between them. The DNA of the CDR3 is TGTGCCTGGAGTGGCGGTAGAGTTACGCAGTATTTT. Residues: CAWSGGRVTQYF.

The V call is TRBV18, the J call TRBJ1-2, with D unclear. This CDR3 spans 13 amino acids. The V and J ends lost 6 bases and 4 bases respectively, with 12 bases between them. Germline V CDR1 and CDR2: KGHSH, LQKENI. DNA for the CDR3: TGTGCCAGCTCCCTACTAGAGACCTATGGCTACACCTTC. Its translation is CASSLLETYGYTF.

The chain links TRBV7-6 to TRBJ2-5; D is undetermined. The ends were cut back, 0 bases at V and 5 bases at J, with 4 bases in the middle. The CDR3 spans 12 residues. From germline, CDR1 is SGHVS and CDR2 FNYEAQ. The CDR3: CASSLAGETQYF. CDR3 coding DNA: TGTGCCAGCAGCTTAGCCGGGGAGACCCAGTACTTC.

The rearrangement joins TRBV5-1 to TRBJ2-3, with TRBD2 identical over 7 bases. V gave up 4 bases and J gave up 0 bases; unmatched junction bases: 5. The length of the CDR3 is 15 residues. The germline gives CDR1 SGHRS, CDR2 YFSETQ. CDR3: CASSGLGGSTDTQYF. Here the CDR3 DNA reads TGCGCCAGCAGCGGTTTGGGGGGGAGCACAGATACGCAGTATTTT.

The CDR3 region has the DNA TGTGCCAGCAGCTTAATTTTGCTAGCGGGAGGGAGTTACGAGCAGTACTTC. Protein product: CASSLILLAGGSYEQYF. The J gene is TRBJ2-7, the V gene TRBV7-2; 12 nucleotides line up with TRBD2. Losses at the gene ends were 2 bases for V and 4 bases for J; bases not matched to a gene: 9. Germline assignment: CDR1 SGHTA and CDR2 FQGNSA. The CDR3 runs 17 residues.

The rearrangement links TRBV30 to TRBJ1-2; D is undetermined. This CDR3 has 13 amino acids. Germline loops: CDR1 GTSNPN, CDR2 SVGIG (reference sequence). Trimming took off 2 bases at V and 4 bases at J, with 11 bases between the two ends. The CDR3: CAWSPDQSYGYTF. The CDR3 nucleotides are TGTGCCTGGAGTCCTGACCAGTCCTATGGCTACACCTTC.

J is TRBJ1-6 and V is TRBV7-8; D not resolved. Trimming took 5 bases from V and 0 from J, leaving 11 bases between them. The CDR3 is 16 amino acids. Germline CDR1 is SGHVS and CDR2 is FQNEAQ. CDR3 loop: CASSNSGISYNSPLHF. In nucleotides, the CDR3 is TGTGCCAGCAGCAATAGCGGTATCTCCTATAATTCACCCCTCCACTTT.

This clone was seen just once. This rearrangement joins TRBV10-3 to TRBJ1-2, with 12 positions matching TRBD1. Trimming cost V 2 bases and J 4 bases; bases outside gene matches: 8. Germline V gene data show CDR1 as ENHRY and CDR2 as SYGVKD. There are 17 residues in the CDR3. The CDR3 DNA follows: TGTGCCATCAGTGAGCGGGACAGGGGGCGAATTGCCTATGGCTACACCTTC. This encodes CAISERDRGRIAYGYTF.

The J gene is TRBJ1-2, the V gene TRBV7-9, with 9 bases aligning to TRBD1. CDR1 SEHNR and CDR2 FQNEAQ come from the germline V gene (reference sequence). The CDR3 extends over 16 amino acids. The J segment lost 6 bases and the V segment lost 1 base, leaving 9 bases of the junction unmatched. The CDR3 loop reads CASSLGPGQGIHGYTF. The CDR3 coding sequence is TGTGCCAGCAGCTTAGGCCCTGGACAGGGGATCCATGGCTACACCTTC.

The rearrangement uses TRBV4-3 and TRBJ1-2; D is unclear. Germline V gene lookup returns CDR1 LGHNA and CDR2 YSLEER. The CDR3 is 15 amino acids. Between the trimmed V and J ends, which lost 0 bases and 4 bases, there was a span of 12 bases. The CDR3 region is CASSQDWGLSYGYTF. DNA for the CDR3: TGCGCCAGCAGCCAAGATTGGGGTCTGAGCTATGGCTACACCTTC.

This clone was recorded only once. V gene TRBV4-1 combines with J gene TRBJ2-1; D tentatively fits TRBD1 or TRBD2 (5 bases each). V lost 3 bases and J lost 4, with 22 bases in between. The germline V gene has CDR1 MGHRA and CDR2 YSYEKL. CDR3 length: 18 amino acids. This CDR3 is CASSQPDRGVSRYNEQFF. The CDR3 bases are TGCGCCAGCAGCCAGCCCGACAGAGGGGTTTCAAGGTACAATGAGCAGTTCTTC.

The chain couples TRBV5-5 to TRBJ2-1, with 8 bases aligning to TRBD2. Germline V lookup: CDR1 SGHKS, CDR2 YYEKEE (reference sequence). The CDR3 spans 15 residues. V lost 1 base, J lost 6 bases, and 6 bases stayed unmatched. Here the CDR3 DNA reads TGTGCCAGCAGCTTGCTCGGGACTAGGGGCAATGAGCAGTTCTTC. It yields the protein CASSLLGTRGNEQFF.

This CDR3 is CASRPGQTGNTIYF. DNA for the CDR3: TGCGCCAGCAGACCAGGACAGACTGGAAACACCATATATTTT. The gene calls are TRBV5-1 and TRBJ1-3; weak D call: TRBD1 (6 bases). The CDR3 contains 14 residues. Germline V gives CDR1 SGHRS, CDR2 YFSETQ. Trimming left V 5 bases short and J 2 bases short, with 11 bases between. Filled out from reference TRBV5-1 and TRBJ1-3, the complete variable domain reads KAGVTQTPRYLIKTRGQQVTLSCSPISGHRSVSWYQQTPGQGLQFLFEYFSETQRNKGNFPGRFSGRQFSNSRSEMNVSTLELGDSALYLCASRPGQTGNTIYFGEGSWLTVV.

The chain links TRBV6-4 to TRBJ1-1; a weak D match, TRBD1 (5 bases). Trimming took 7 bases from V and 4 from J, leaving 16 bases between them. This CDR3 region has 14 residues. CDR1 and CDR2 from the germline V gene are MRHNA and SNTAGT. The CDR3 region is CASTPGPGTTEAFF. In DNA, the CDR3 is TGTGCCAGCACTCCGGGACCTGGGACCACTGAAGCTTTCTTT.